Listed below are T cell receptor beta chains from one sample, sequenced in a study of blood T cell repertoires in COVID-19. Sequenced by immunoSEQ multiplex PCR; TCRdb stores in-frame clones only, minus some. This table holds 200,000 to 250,000 clones, 70% to 90% found once. The sequenced sample was peripheral blood. The receptors shown here come from a man under 40 with COVID-19, enrolled during active disease. The CDR3 runs from the conserved cysteine through the conserved F or W. Each record gives: J gene, D gene, clone size, V gene, CDR3 protein, CDR3 DNA. D genes are given only for firm matches. A clone size is listed for some rows: how often the clone was seen (once, few, many), or a class if it is expanded.

>TRBJ1-5|TRBD1|-|TRBV2
CASLGQGANQPQHF
TGTGCCAGCCTGGGACAGGGGGCAAATCAGCCCCAGCATTTT
>TRBJ1-1|-|-|TRBV29-1
CSVEDREGSEAFF
TGCAGCGTTGAAGATCGGGAGGGGTCTGAAGCTTTCTTT
>TRBJ1-1|TRBD1|-|TRBV5-6
CASSWDRANTEAFF
TGTGCCAGCAGCTGGGACAGGGCGAACACTGAAGCTTTCTTT
>TRBJ2-1|-|-|TRBV20-1
CKGGEQFF
TGCAAAGGAGGTGAGCAGTTCTTC
>TRBJ1-3|-|-|TRBV25-1
CASRHTGLGNTIYF
TGTGCCAGCCGTCACACAGGACTAGGAAACACCATATATTTT
>TRBJ1-6|-|-|TRBV28
CASSLGPQIYNSPLHF
TGTGCCAGCAGTTTAGGCCCGCAAATCTATAATTCACCCCTCCACTTT
>TRBJ2-1|TRBD2|-|TRBV11-3
CASSLGSSGRGNEQFF
TGTGCCAGCAGCTTAGGGAGTAGCGGGAGGGGCAATGAGCAGTTCTTC
>TRBJ2-7|TRBD2|-|TRBV3-1/TRBV3-2
CASSLLGAGETNEQYF
TGTGCCAGCAGCCTACTAGGAGCGGGAGAGACCAACGAGCAGTACTTC
>TRBJ2-3|TRBD2|once|TRBV18
CASSPRLAGSEDTQYF
TGTGCCAGCTCACCAAGACTAGCGGGATCGGAAGATACGCAGTATTTT
>TRBJ1-5|TRBD1|-|TRBV9
CASSVGQGVNQPQHF
TGTGCCAGCAGCGTAGGGCAGGGGGTTAATCAGCCCCAGCATTTT
>TRBJ2-7|TRBD1|-|TRBV6-5
CASSQDRKVYEQYF
TGTGCCAGCAGCCAGGACAGGAAAGTGTACGAGCAGTACTTC
>TRBJ1-1|TRBD1|-|TRBV19
CASSPTGGGTEAFF
TGTGCCAGTAGCCCAACAGGGGGCGGCACTGAAGCTTTCTTT
>TRBJ2-3|TRBD2|-|TRBV4-1
CASSQGKGGGHGPTQYF
TGCGCCAGCAGCCAGGGAAAGGGCGGGGGGCATGGCCCGACGCAGTATTTT
>TRBJ1-2|TRBD1|once|TRBV19
CASSIGTDYGYTF
TGTGCCAGTAGTATCGGGACAGACTATGGCTACACCTTC